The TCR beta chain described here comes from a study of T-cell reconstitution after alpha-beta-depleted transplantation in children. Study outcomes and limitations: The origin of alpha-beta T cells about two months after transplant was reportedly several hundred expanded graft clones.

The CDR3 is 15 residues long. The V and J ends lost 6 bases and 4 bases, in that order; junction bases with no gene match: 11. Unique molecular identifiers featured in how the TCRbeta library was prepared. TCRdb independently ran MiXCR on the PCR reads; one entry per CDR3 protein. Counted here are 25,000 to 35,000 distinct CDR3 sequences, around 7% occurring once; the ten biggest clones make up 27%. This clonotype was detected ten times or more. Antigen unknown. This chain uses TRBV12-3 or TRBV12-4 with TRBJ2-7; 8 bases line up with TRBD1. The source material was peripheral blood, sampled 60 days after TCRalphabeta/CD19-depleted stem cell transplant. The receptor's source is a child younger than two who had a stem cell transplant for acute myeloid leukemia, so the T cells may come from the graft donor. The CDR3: CASSRTGSGGYEQYF. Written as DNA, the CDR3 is TGTGCCAGCAGCCGGACAGGGTCAGGAGGGTACGAGCAGTACTTC.